This T cell receptor beta chain comes out of a study of shared clonotypes between healthy human individuals. The authors loaded roughly 200 ng DNA, 30,000 to 35,000 T cell genomes, into sorted-subset replicate PCRs. Profiling relied on immunoSEQ multiplex PCR, and the TCRdb table lists in-frame clones only, not all of them. The repertoire includes some 2.1 million clones, roughly 95% of them detected once, and about 1.1% sits in the top ten. Naive CD8 populations comprised CD45RO-negative cells positively selected for CCR7, excluding terminally differentiated effector memory CD45RA+ cells. The CDR3 loop spans 14 amino acids. With 3 bases removed from V and 2 bases from J, the gap between germline ends came to 11 bases. CDR1 and CDR2 from the germline V gene are SEHNR and FQNEAQ (reference sequence).

The J gene is TRBJ2-7, the V gene TRBV7-9; a weak D match, TRBD1 (6 bases). The sequenced material came from naive CD8+ T cells sorted from blood. This clonotype was obtained from a man in his late teens or twenties in good health. The CDR3 is CASSFVAGAYEQYF. The CDR3 nucleotides are TGTGCCAGCAGCTTTGTGGCAGGGGCCTACGAGCAGTACTTC.